Below are 8 T cell receptor beta chains sequenced from a single sample in a study of blood T cells in healthy people across ages. Primers used in a second PCR of roughly 7 to 12 cycles were a sample-barcoded 5' primer and a J-beta primer mix. From the 5' RACE reads, TCRdb called clonotypes with MiXCR, one entry per CDR3 protein. The data contain approximately 360,000 distinct CDR3 sequences, 45% to 65% of them seen just once; the ten biggest clones take up around 53%. The sequencing sample was made of blood. These receptors were taken from a man in his sixties in good health.

At least ten counts were recorded for this clonotype. The chain combines TRBV24-1 with TRBJ2-7; D remains unclear. CDR1 is KGHDR, CDR2 SFDVKD, per germline. Trimming removed 7 bases from V and 6 bases from J, with 27 bases in between. The CDR3 loop spans 17 amino acids. As DNA, the CDR3 is TGTGCCACCAGGGGATTCCCGCGTGGACGGTGCTTAGGCGAGCAGTACTTC. This codes for CATRGFPRGRCLGEQYF.

The rearrangement joins TRBV5-1 to TRBJ2-7, with TRBD1 matching 7 bases. Germline trimming cut 4 bases from V and 0 bases from J; bases unmatched to any gene: 10. This CDR3 is built from 16 residues. Germline V lookup: CDR1 SGHRS, CDR2 YFSETQ. The CDR3 region has the DNA TGCGCCAGCAGCGCGAGATCGACAGGGCCCTCCTACGAGCAGTACTTC. It translates to CASSARSTGPSYEQYF.

The V call is TRBV6-1, the J call TRBJ2-1; 10 bases are shared with TRBD1. The CDR3 extends over 18 amino acids. J gave up 13 bases and V 6 bases, and 24 bases lay outside the gene matches. In germline, CDR1 is MNHNS, CDR2 SASEGT. The CDR3 DNA follows: TGTGCCAGCAGAGCCGGGACAGGGGTTTTTGGAGTAGGGGAGACCCAGTTCTTC. It translates to CASRAGTGVFGVGETQFF.

The V gene is TRBV5-1, the J gene TRBJ2-7; a possible D gene is TRBD2 (7 bases). The V gene lost 7 bases and the J gene lost 3 bases, with 14 bases spanning the gap. The germline CDR1 and CDR2 sequences are SGHRS and YFSETQ. The CDR3 runs to 13 residues. CDR3 region: CASRRGGDYEQYF. CDR3 sequence (DNA): TGCGCCAGCCGGAGGGGGGGAGACTACGAGCAGTACTTC. The full variable domain, rest sourced from reference TRBV5-1 and TRBJ2-7, is KAGVTQTPRYLIKTRGQQVTLSCSPISGHRSVSWYQQTPGQGLQFLFEYFSETQRNKGNFPGRFSGRQFSNSRSEMNVSTLELGDSALYLCASRRGGDYEQYFGPGTRLTVT.

Concerning this clonotype: A read error is possible here, since a much larger clone lies one base away. The chain is built from TRBV29-1 and TRBJ1-2, with 7 positions matching TRBD1. The CDR3 runs to 12 residues. CDR1 SQVTM and CDR2 ANQGSEA come from the germline V gene. The CDR3 coding sequence is TGCAACGTTGAGGGCGCAGGGGGTGGCTACACCTTC. It is translated as CNVEGAGGGYTF. The whole variable domain, filled in from reference TRBV29-1 and TRBJ1-2, reads SAVISQKPSRDICQRGTSLTIQCQVDSQVTMMFWYRQQPGQSLTLIATANQGSEATYESGFVIDKFPISRPNLTFSTLTVSNMSPEDSSIYLCNVEGAGGGYTFGSGTRLTVV.

This clonotype turned up a few times. It may be a read error: a sequence one base away is much more abundant. This sequence joins TRBV7-2 and TRBJ2-1; 9 bases are a match to TRBD2. The J call is uncertain, as TRBJ2-7 better fits the DNA end. The CDR3 is 15 amino acids. The V gene's germline CDR1 is SGHTA and CDR2 FQGNSA. The CDR3 nucleotides are TGTGCCAGCAGCTTAACTAGCGGGTCTTACAATGAGCAGTACTTC. Protein sequence: CASSLTSGSYNEQYF.

This rearrangement joins TRBV5-1 to TRBJ2-1; D is unclear. Trimming shortened V by 2 bases and J by 3 bases, and 12 bases separated the two germline ends. From germline, CDR1 is SGHRS and CDR2 YFSETQ. The CDR3 has 15 amino acids. This CDR3 is CASSFSSEHYNEQFF. The CDR3 DNA is TGCGCCAGCAGCTTTTCGTCAGAGCACTACAATGAGCAGTTCTTC.

V and J are TRBV27 and TRBJ1-4, with D maybe TRBD1 (6 bases). This CDR3 contains 15 residues. Germline V gene sequence: CDR1 MNHEY, CDR2 SMNVEV (reference sequence). Trimming removed 4 bases from V and 4 bases from J, with 13 bases in between. Here the CDR3 reads CASSSQGGNNEKLFF. CDR3 in DNA: TGTGCCAGCAGTTCCCAAGGGGGAAATAATGAAAAACTGTTTTTT.